This T cell receptor (beta chain) comes out of a study of cytomegalovirus exposure and HLA in healthy donors. The study's findings and limits: The CMV antigen specificity of three CMV-associated chains was confirmed through in vitro analysis. Donor immune exposure was known only as CMV serostatus.

The V gene lost 5 bases and the J gene lost 7 bases, with 15 bases spanning the gap. The germline V gene encodes CDR1 SGDLS and CDR2 YYNGEE. This CDR3 contains 14 residues. In the PCR, 60 Vbeta and 13 Jbeta primers were used. The data were produced by immunoSEQ multiplex PCR, yet TCRdb's version contains in-frame clones alone and is incomplete. Of 200,000 to 300,000 clones listed, roughly 81% are singletons. Concerning this clone itself: The antigen remains unidentified.

The sample consisted of PBMCs. The rearrangement uses TRBV9 and TRBJ1-4, with D perhaps matching TRBD1 (6 bases). The sequence derives from a woman aged 40 to 55 in good health and CMV-seropositive. The CDR3 DNA follows: TGTGCCAGCAGTGTTGCCACAGGGAGTGAAAAACTGTTTTTT. Translation: CASSVATGSEKLFF.